This TCR beta chain is drawn from a study of OX40 agonist ivuxolimab in advanced cancers. Study-wide background: Ivuxolimab, an antibody that agonizes OX40 (CD134), was administered to the patients.

Using immunoSEQ multiplex PCR, the repertoire was profiled, and TCRdb retains in-frame clones only, with some absent. The data hold 90,000 to 100,000 clones, with about four fifths observed a single time. Trimming took off 3 bases at V and 1 base at J, with 15 bases between the two ends. CDR1 and CDR2 from the germline V gene are KGHSH and LQKENI. CDR3 length: 16 amino acids. Sequences were derived from CD4+ or CD8+ T cells sorted from blood, sampled in a trial of the OX40 agonist ivuxolimab. The chain employs TRBV18 and TRBJ1-1; unclear D gene. This sequence originates from an adult with an advanced solid tumor such as melanoma, head and neck, liver or kidney cancer. The CDR3 DNA is TGTGCCAGCTCACCGGAGAGTAGAGGGTGGAACACTGAAGCTTTCTTT. The encoded protein is CASSPESRGWNTEAFF.